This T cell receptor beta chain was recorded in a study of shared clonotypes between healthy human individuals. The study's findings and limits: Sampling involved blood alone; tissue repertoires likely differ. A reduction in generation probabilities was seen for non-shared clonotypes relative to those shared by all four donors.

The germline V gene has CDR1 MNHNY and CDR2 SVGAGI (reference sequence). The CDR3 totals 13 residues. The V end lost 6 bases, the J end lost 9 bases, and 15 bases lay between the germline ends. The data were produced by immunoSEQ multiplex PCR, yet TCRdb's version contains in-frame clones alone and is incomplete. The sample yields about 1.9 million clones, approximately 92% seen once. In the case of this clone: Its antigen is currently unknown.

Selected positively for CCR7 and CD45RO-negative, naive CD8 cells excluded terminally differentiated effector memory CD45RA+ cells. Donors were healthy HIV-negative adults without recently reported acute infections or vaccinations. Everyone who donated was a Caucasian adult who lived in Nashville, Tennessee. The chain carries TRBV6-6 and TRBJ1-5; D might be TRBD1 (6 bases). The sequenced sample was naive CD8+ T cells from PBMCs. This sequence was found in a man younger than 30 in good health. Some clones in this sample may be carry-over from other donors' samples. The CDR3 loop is CASSFDRYSPQHF. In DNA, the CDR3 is TGTGCCAGCAGCTTTGACAGGTATTCGCCCCAGCATTTT.